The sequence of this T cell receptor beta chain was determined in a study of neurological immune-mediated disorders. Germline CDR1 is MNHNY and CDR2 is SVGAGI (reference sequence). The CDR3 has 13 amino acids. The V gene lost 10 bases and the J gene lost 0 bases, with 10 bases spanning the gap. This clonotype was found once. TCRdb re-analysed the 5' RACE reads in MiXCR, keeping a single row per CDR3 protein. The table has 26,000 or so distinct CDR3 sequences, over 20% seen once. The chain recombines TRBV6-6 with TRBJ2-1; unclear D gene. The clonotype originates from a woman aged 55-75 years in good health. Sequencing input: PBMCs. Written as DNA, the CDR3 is TGTGCCACCTACGCACTCTCCTACAATGAGCAGTTCTTC. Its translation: CATYALSYNEQFF.